This is a list of T cell receptor beta chains from one sample in a study of T-cell memory formation after mild COVID-19. One entry per CDR3 protein, called by TCRdb with MiXCR from the 5' RACE reads. Of roughly 450,000 distinct CDR3 sequences in the sample, 15% to 20% were seen once. The sequenced sample was PBMCs or a T cell subset sorted from them (not recorded which). The receptors here all came from an adult woman who had mild COVID-19 (a few samples of this study predate the infection). Cell type and time point are not known. Both conserved end residues are part of each CDR3. A D gene is named only where the DNA matches it firmly. Clone size is not always given. Where it is, it says once, few, many or a class for expanded clones.

>TRBV24-1|few|TRBJ1-2|14|.
CATSDQRAGYGYTF
TGTGCCACCAGTGACCAAAGGGCAGGATATGGCTACACCTTC
>TRBV18|.|TRBJ2-7|14|TRBD1
CASSPPGTGTEQYF
TGTGCCAGCTCACCACCGGGGACAGGGACCGAGCAGTACTTC
>TRBV20-1|few|TRBJ2-5|14|TRBD2
CSATRGGLGGTQYF
TGCAGTGCTACCCGGGGGGGACTAGGAGGGACCCAGTACTTC
>TRBV6-1|.|TRBJ1-2|15|.
CASSDPLGGYYGYTF
TGTGCCAGCAGTGATCCCTTAGGGGGGTACTATGGCTACACCTTC
>TRBV27|few|TRBJ2-3|17|TRBD2
CASSPTSGRWGADTQYF
TGTGCCAGCAGTCCTACTAGCGGGAGATGGGGCGCAGATACGCAGTATTTT
>TRBV4-1|few|TRBJ1-1|16|.
CASSQVGGRVDTEAFF
TGCGCCAGCAGCCAAGTTGGGGGGCGCGTTGACACTGAAGCTTTCTTT
>TRBV9|few|TRBJ1-1|13|.
CASSVGTYTEAFF
TGTGCCAGCAGCGTAGGTACGTACACTGAAGCTTTCTTT
>TRBV2|.|TRBJ1-5|14|.
CASSEPSGNQPQHF
TGTGCCAGCAGTGAACCTTCGGGGAATCAGCCCCAGCATTTT
>TRBV20-1|few|TRBJ2-1|16|.
CSARDQGGTLYNEQFF
TGCAGTGCTAGAGATCAGGGGGGGACCCTCTACAATGAGCAGTTCTTC
>TRBV29-1|.|TRBJ2-5|13|.
CSVESRGLETQYF
TGCAGCGTTGAGTCCAGGGGTCTTGAGACCCAGTACTTC
>TRBV20-1|.|TRBJ2-1|11|.
CSARVSSGEFF
TGCAGTGCTAGAGTCAGCTCAGGAGAGTTCTTC
>TRBV12-3/TRBV12-4|few|TRBJ1-1|14|TRBD1
CASSLTGAGTEAFF
TGTGCCAGCAGTTTAACAGGGGCGGGCACTGAAGCTTTCTTT
>TRBV11-2|.|TRBJ2-7|15|.
CASSSLVGLYAEQYF
TGTGCCAGCAGCAGCCTTGTCGGACTTTATGCCGAGCAGTACTTC
>TRBV5-1|.|TRBJ2-1|16|TRBD2
CASSPGGPSGVYEQFF
TGCGCCAGCAGCCCGGGTGGTCCTAGCGGGGTCTATGAGCAGTTCTTC
>TRBV5-1|many|TRBJ1-2|14|.
CASSDTQGIYGYTF
TGCGCCAGCAGCGACACTCAGGGTATCTATGGCTACACCTTC
>TRBV9|few|TRBJ2-3|14|TRBD2
CASSVGAGGDTQYF
TGTGCCAGCAGCGTAGGAGCGGGGGGGGATACGCAGTATTTT
>TRBV20-1|.|TRBJ2-1|16|TRBD2
CSARPREGKAYNEQFF
TGCAGTGCTAGGCCTCGGGAGGGCAAAGCCTACAATGAGCAGTTCTTC
>TRBV29-1|few|TRBJ1-2|15|TRBD1
CSALLGTGAYYGYTF
TGCAGCGCACTCCTAGGGACAGGGGCCTACTATGGCTACACCTTC
>TRBV7-9|.|TRBJ2-3|16|TRBD2
CVSSQLAGPLTDTQYF
TGTGTCAGCAGCCAGCTAGCGGGACCCCTCACAGATACGCAGTATTTT
>TRBV10-3|.|TRBJ2-7|14|TRBD1
CAISAGQASYEQYF
TGTGCCATCAGTGCGGGACAGGCCTCCTACGAGCAGTACTTC
>TRBV5-1|.|TRBJ2-2|16|TRBD1
CASSPGTGKLSGELFF
TGCGCCAGCAGCCCGGGGACAGGGAAACTGTCCGGGGAGCTGTTTTTT
>TRBV24-1|few|TRBJ2-7|15|.
CAILSSREGESEQYF
TGTGCCATTTTAAGCTCCCGGGAAGGCGAAAGCGAGCAGTACTTC
>TRBV30|few|TRBJ2-1|18|TRBD1
CASPHLDRQGAAYNEQFF
TGTGCCTCTCCTCACTTAGACCGACAGGGGGCGGCGTACAATGAGCAGTTCTTC
>TRBV7-9|few|TRBJ2-7|14|TRBD1
CASSGTDRSYEQYF
TGTGCCAGCAGCGGGACAGACCGCAGCTACGAGCAGTACTTC
>TRBV7-9|few|TRBJ2-7|15|TRBD1
CASSSDRGLYYEQYF
TGTGCCAGCAGCTCCGACAGGGGGCTCTACTACGAGCAGTACTTC
>TRBV10-3|.|TRBJ1-1|15|.
CAIRTELQVNTEAFF
TGTGCCATTCGGACGGAACTTCAGGTGAACACTGAAGCTTTCTTT
>TRBV9|.|TRBJ1-2|19|TRBD1
CASSVGIRVDRVSNYGYTF
TGTGCCAGCAGCGTAGGCATCAGGGTGGACAGGGTTTCGAACTATGGCTACACCTTC
>TRBV12-3/TRBV12-4|.|TRBJ1-5|14|.
CASSQTNSNQPQHF
TGTGCCAGCAGTCAGACGAATAGCAATCAGCCCCAGCATTTT
>TRBV29-1|few|TRBJ1-1|14|TRBD1
CSVGSGTGTPEAFF
TGCAGCGTGGGCTCCGGGACAGGGACCCCTGAAGCTTTCTTT
>TRBV5-1|many|TRBJ2-3|15|TRBD2
CASSFSGGRTDTQYF
TGCGCCAGCAGCTTTAGCGGGGGTCGCACAGATACGCAGTATTTT
>TRBV24-1|.|TRBJ1-1|13|.
CATSDLGQGEAFF
TGTGCCACCAGTGATTTAGGCCAGGGCGAAGCTTTCTTT
>TRBV18|.|TRBJ1-6|13|.
CASSPGINSPLHF
TGTGCCAGCTCACCAGGAATTAATTCACCCCTCCACTTT
>TRBV7-8|.|TRBJ1-5|16|TRBD1
CASSLLVAGGTQPQHF
TGTGCCAGCAGCTTACTAGTAGCAGGGGGCACTCAGCCCCAGCATTTT
>TRBV7-2|.|TRBJ1-6|16|.
CASSLKAGHSGGALHF
TGTGCCAGCAGCTTAAAGGCTGGACACTCAGGTGGGGCCCTCCACTTT
>TRBV7-2|.|TRBJ2-1|14|.
CASSFTGPYNEQFF
TGTGCCAGCAGCTTCACGGGACCCTACAATGAGCAGTTCTTC
>TRBV6-1|.|TRBJ1-3|14|.
CASSTGQTGNTIYF
TGTGCCAGCAGTACAGGGCAAACTGGAAACACCATATATTTT